A single sample is the source of the 15 T cell receptor beta chains below, sequenced in a study of blood T cell repertoires in COVID-19. Here immunoSEQ multiplex PCR was the method, and the copy in TCRdb shows in-frame clones only, minus some. This table has roughly 500,000 clones, about 85% appearing once. Sequenced input: PBMCs or T cells enriched from blood (not recorded which). These receptors were taken from an older woman who had recovered from COVID-19.

The chain couples TRBV19 to TRBJ2-2; D gene unclear. This CDR3 spans 13 amino acids. V lost 3 bases to trimming and J lost 6 bases, with 8 bases between them. In germline, CDR1 is LNHDA, CDR2 SQIVND (reference sequence). For the CDR3, the DNA is TGTGCCAGTAGTATCCAGGTCCCCGGGGAGCTGTTTTTT. Residues: CASSIQVPGELFF.

The V call is TRBV11-2, the J call TRBJ1-5, with a tentative D call TRBD1 (5 bases). The CDR3 has 16 residues. The germline V gene encodes CDR1 SGHAT and CDR2 FQNNGV. The germline V and J ends were trimmed by 1 base and 3 bases, with 13 bases remaining between them. CDR3 sequence reads: CASSLGRGRVNQPQHF. CDR3 sequence (DNA): TGTGCCAGCAGCTTAGGACGCGGCAGGGTCAATCAGCCCCAGCATTTT.

The rearrangement joins TRBV19 to TRBJ2-7; 7 positions agree with TRBD2. CDR3 length: 16 amino acids. The germline gives CDR1 LNHDA, CDR2 SQIVND (reference sequence). J gave up 3 bases and V 0 bases, and 8 bases lay outside the gene matches. This CDR3 reads CASSIDGASGLYEQYF. The CDR3, as DNA: TGTGCCAGTAGTATAGATGGGGCTAGCGGCCTCTACGAGCAGTACTTC.

The chain uses TRBV10-3 and TRBJ1-1; TRBD1 might be the D (6 bases). Germline V gene sequence: CDR1 ENHRY, CDR2 SYGVKD. With 8 bases removed from V and 4 bases from J, the gap between germline ends came to 14 bases. The CDR3 has 13 residues. In DNA form, the CDR3 reads TGTGCCATCGGACAGTATGAGAGCACTGAAGCTTTCTTT. This encodes CAIGQYESTEAFF.

The V call is TRBV11-2, the J call TRBJ1-3, with D perhaps TRBD1 (5 bases). Germline-derived CDR1 and CDR2 are SGHAT and FQNNGV. The CDR3 loop spans 16 amino acids. V was shortened by 6 bases and J by 1 base, with 16 bases between the two germline ends. The CDR3 sequence is CASSVPQVGSGNTIYF. In DNA form, the CDR3 reads TGTGCCAGCAGTGTACCACAGGTGGGGTCTGGAAACACCATATATTTT. The whole variable domain, filled in from reference TRBV11-2 and TRBJ1-3, reads EAGVAQSPRYKIIEKRQSVAFWCNPISGHATLYWYQQILGQGPKLLIQFQNNGVVDDSQLPKDRFSAERLKGVDSTLKIQPAKLEDSAVYLCASSVPQVGSGNTIYFGEGSWLTVV.

This chain links TRBV7-2 with TRBJ2-1; a possible D gene is TRBD1 (6 bases). The CDR3 extends over 15 amino acids. Germline CDR1 is SGHTA and CDR2 is FQGNSA. V was cut by 8 bases and J by 4 bases, with 18 bases left in between. CDR3 sequence: CASSSGGALYNEQFF. The CDR3 DNA reads TGTGCCAGCTCGTCTGGGGGCGCATTATACAATGAGCAGTTCTTC.

The genes are TRBV13 and TRBJ1-6; D remains ambiguous. This CDR3 has 12 amino acids. The V gene's germline CDR1 is PRHDT and CDR2 FYEKMQ (reference sequence). Trimming stripped 3 bases from V and 9 bases from J, with 6 bases between. This CDR3 reads CASSFFGSPLHF. The CDR3 DNA follows: TGTGCCAGCAGCTTCTTCGGTTCACCCCTCCACTTT. Together with reference TRBV13 and TRBJ1-6, the CDR3 gives the full variable domain: AAGVIQSPRHLIKEKRETATLKCYPIPRHDTVYWYQQGPGQDPQFLISFYEKMQSDKGSIPDRFSAQQFSDYHSELNMSSLELGDSALYFCASSFFGSPLHFGNGTRLTVT.

This clone was recorded once. The chain employs TRBV3-1 (or the pseudogene TRBV3-2) and TRBJ1-6, with 7 positions matching TRBD1. Losses at the gene ends were 4 bases for V and 7 bases for J; bases not matched to a gene: 4. This CDR3 has 14 amino acids. The germline V gene encodes CDR1 LGHDT and CDR2 YNNKEL (reference sequence). The CDR3 sequence: CASSRQGGNSPLHF. Written as DNA, the CDR3 is TGTGCCAGCAGCCGACAGGGAGGAAATTCACCCCTCCACTTT.

This chain links TRBV9 with TRBJ2-7; maybe TRBD1 (5 bases). V lost 6 bases and J 6 bases, leaving 25 bases between the germline ends. Looked up from germline, CDR1 is SGDLS and CDR2 is YYNGEE. The CDR3 covers 16 residues. CDR3 coding DNA: TGTGCCAGCAAGGGGAATCAGTTGATGGGAATCGGCGAGCAGTACGTC. It is translated as CASKGNQLMGIGEQYV.

The chain combines TRBV7-9 with TRBJ1-5; 9 positions match TRBD1. Trimming took 4 bases from V and 4 from J; bases not matched to a gene: 5. Germline CDR1 reads SEHNR; CDR2 reads FQNEAQ (reference sequence). The CDR3 has 15 residues. This chain's CDR3 is CASSSGQGSNQPQHF. The CDR3 DNA reads TGTGCCAGCAGCTCCGGACAGGGGTCGAATCAGCCCCAGCATTTT.

The V and J genes are TRBV11-3 and TRBJ2-7; 9 positions match TRBD1. Germline trimming cut 0 bases from V and 5 bases from J; bases unmatched to any gene: 2. CDR1 SGHNT and CDR2 YENEEA come from the germline V gene. CDR3 length: 14 amino acids. CDR3 loop: CASSLEQGANEQYF. In nucleotides, the CDR3 is TGTGCCAGCAGCTTAGAACAGGGGGCCAACGAGCAGTACTTC.

The CDR3 DNA reads TGTGCCAGCAGTGAGGGTTGGGGAGGGGACGAGCAGTACTTC. Translation: CASSEGWGGDEQYF. The V and J genes are TRBV6-1 and TRBJ2-7; 7 positions match TRBD2. Germline CDR1 and CDR2: MNHNS and SASEGT. CDR3 size: 14 residues. After removal of 3 bases from V and 5 bases from J, the junction contained 7 bases not matched to a gene.

This clone was recorded only once. The chain has TRBV5-4 and TRBJ2-3; 7 bases agree with TRBD2. Germline lookup yields CDR1 SGHNT and CDR2 YYREEE (reference sequence). The CDR3 length is 14 residues. V lost 5 bases, J lost 0 bases, and 3 bases stayed unmatched. The CDR3 reads CASSSGSSTDTQYF. The CDR3 region has the DNA TGTGCCAGCAGTAGCGGGTCTAGCACAGATACGCAGTATTTT.

The chain couples TRBV11-3 to TRBJ1-1; D is uncertain. V lost 3 bases and J lost 2, with 4 bases in between. This CDR3 is 12 amino acids long. Germline V gene lookup returns CDR1 SGHNT and CDR2 YENEEA. The CDR3 loop reads CASSFYNTEAFF. CDR3 bases: TGTGCCAGCAGCTTTTATAACACTGAAGCTTTCTTT.

This chain uses TRBV12-1 with TRBJ1-6. TRBV12-1 is a pseudogene segment. The CDR3 spans 14 residues. The CDR3 nucleotides read TGTGCCAGCAGCTATGGCCGGGAACCATCACCCCTCCACTTT. Protein sequence: CASSYGREPSPLHF.